This passage covers 32 T cell receptor beta chains from one sample sequenced in a study of response to subunit inactivated influenza vaccine. TCRdb fed the RT-PCR reads into MiXCR, producing one record per CDR3 protein. The sample shows roughly 500,000 distinct CDR3 sequences, 15% to 20% of them seen only once. The specimen comprised CD4+ T cells sorted from PBMCs, sampled less than 30 months after vaccination. These receptors were collected from a man aged 50 to 69 who received an inactivated influenza vaccine.

The chain uses TRBV27 and TRBJ2-5; D possibly matches TRBD1 or TRBD2 (5 bases each). In germline, CDR1 is MNHEY, CDR2 SMNVEV (reference sequence). V lost 5 bases and J 1 base, leaving 20 bases between the germline ends. This CDR3 comprises 17 residues. Written as DNA, the CDR3 is TGTGCCAGCAGTCCACCAGTCCCGGGACGGGTCCAAGAGACCCAGTACTTC. Its translation: CASSPPVPGRVQETQYF.

The CDR3: CAISESAGVLTDTQYF. As DNA, the CDR3 is TGTGCCATCAGTGAGTCAGCGGGAGTCCTCACAGATACGCAGTATTTT. The chain recombines TRBV10-3 with TRBJ2-3; 8 nucleotides match TRBD2. This CDR3 comprises 16 residues. Germline values: CDR1 ENHRY, CDR2 SYGVKD. Unmatched junction bases numbered 4, after V lost 0 bases and J lost 2 bases.

This clonotype has only a few counts. The rearrangement uses TRBV6-1 and TRBJ2-7, with a possible D match to TRBD1 (6 bases). V was clipped by 6 bases and J by 2 bases, with 14 bases between them. The CDR3 loop spans 14 amino acids. The V gene's germline CDR1 is MNHNS and CDR2 SASEGT. The CDR3 DNA reads TGTGCCAGCAGGGGGGCGCGTAGTACCTACGAGCAGTACTTC. Translated: CASRGARSTYEQYF.

The CDR3 DNA follows: TGTGCCAGCAGGGTAGGGGACATTCAGTACTTC. Translation gives CASRVGDIQYF. The chain joins TRBV3-1 to TRBJ2-4; TRBD1 might be the D (5 bases). V was shortened by 6 bases and J by 8 bases, with 8 bases between the two germline ends. From germline, CDR1 is LGHDT and CDR2 YNNKEL (reference sequence). The CDR3 runs 11 residues.

The chain recombines TRBV4-2 with TRBJ2-3; a weak D match, TRBD1 (6 bases). In germline, CDR1 is LGHNA, CDR2 YNFKEQ. Trimming took off 0 bases at V and 2 bases at J, with 12 bases between the two ends. The CDR3 has 16 residues. The CDR3 reads CASSQDNRGTTDTQYF. The CDR3 coding sequence is TGTGCCAGCAGCCAAGACAATAGGGGGACCACAGATACGCAGTATTTT.

This clonotype was observed a few times. The CDR3 protein is CASSLYSDTLTGELFF. Written as DNA, the CDR3 is TGCGCCAGCAGCCTCTACTCCGACACCCTCACCGGGGAGCTGTTTTTT. The V gene is TRBV5-1, the J gene TRBJ2-2; D unclear. The CDR3 spans 16 residues. Per the germline V gene, CDR1 is SGHRS and CDR2 is YFSETQ. Trimming took off 4 bases at V and 4 bases at J, with 17 bases between the two ends.

The chain links TRBV29-1 to TRBJ1-2, with D perhaps matching TRBD1 (5 bases). V lost 4 bases to trimming and J lost 5 bases, with 8 bases between them. The CDR3 contains 11 residues. Germline V lookup: CDR1 SQVTM, CDR2 ANQGSEA. CDR3 in amino acids: CSVVEGYGYTF. The CDR3 nucleotides are TGCAGCGTTGTTGAGGGGTATGGCTACACCTTC.

This clonotype occurred a few times. The chain is built from TRBV20-1 and TRBJ1-5; D possibly corresponds to TRBD1 (6 bases). The length of the CDR3 is 15 residues. Deletions cut 2 bases from V and 0 bases from J, with 11 bases between. The germline V gene encodes CDR1 DFQATT and CDR2 SNEGSKA (reference sequence). The CDR3 nucleotides are TGCAGTGCTAGATGGGGGGCCTATAGCAATCAGCCCCAGCATTTT. This gives the protein CSARWGAYSNQPQHF.

The V call is TRBV6-1, the J call TRBJ2-3, with D possibly matching TRBD1 (5 bases). This CDR3 has 14 amino acids. CDR1 MNHNS and CDR2 SASEGT come from the germline V gene. V shed 6 bases and J shed 0 bases, with 10 bases lying between them. Here the CDR3 DNA reads TGTGCCAGCAGGGACACCCTTAGCACAGATACGCAGTATTTT. Translation: CASRDTLSTDTQYF.

The chain combines TRBV7-2 with TRBJ2-3, with TRBD2 identical over 13 bases. This CDR3 has 16 amino acids. V shed 6 bases, J shed 7 bases, and the junction held 10 bases outside the gene matches. CDR1 and CDR2 from the germline V gene are SGHTA and FQGNSA. The CDR3 coding sequence is TGTGCCAGCAGACCCCCGGGACTAGCGGGGCAAAATACGCAGTATTTT. Encoded protein: CASRPPGLAGQNTQYF.

This clonotype turned up a few times. The chain couples TRBV29-1 to TRBJ1-2, with 9 nucleotides matching TRBD1. The V segment lost 4 bases and the J segment 6 bases; nucleotides outside the gene matches: 6. This CDR3 comprises 13 residues. CDR1 is SQVTM, CDR2 ANQGSEA, per germline. The CDR3 coding sequence is TGCAGCGTTGGTGCCGGGACAGGGAATGGCTACACCTTC. Translating gives CSVGAGTGNGYTF.

V and J are TRBV20-1 and TRBJ1-1; 8 nucleotides match TRBD1. Germline CDR1 reads DFQATT; CDR2 reads SNEGSKA (reference sequence). This CDR3 has 14 amino acids. J lost 0 bases, V lost 6 bases, and 6 bases had no gene match. CDR3: CSARRGPVNTEAFF. CDR3 nucleotides: TGCAGTGCCCGCAGGGGGCCCGTGAACACTGAAGCTTTCTTT.

The chain couples TRBV7-9 to TRBJ2-2, with 7 nucleotides matching TRBD1. The germline V gene encodes CDR1 SEHNR and CDR2 FQNEAQ (reference sequence). The CDR3 loop spans 15 amino acids. Trimming at V came to 1 base and at J to 4 bases, leaving 3 bases not matched to a gene. CDR3 residues: CASSLEDRATGELFF. The CDR3 DNA reads as TGTGCCAGCAGCTTAGAAGACAGGGCCACCGGGGAGCTGTTTTTT. The complete variable domain, with remaining parts taken from reference TRBV7-9 and TRBJ2-2, reads DTGVSQNPRHKITKRGQNVTFRCDPISEHNRLYWYRQTLGQGPEFLTYFQNEAQLEKSRLLSDRFSAERPKGSFSTLEIQRTEQGDSAMYLCASSLEDRATGELFFGEGSRLTVL.

This clonotype showed up just once. The chain couples TRBV19 to TRBJ1-5; the D gene is possibly TRBD1 (5 bases). CDR3 size: 16 residues. Germline CDR1 and CDR2: LNHDA and SQIVND (reference sequence). V lost 3 bases to trimming and J lost 7 bases, with 19 bases between them. The CDR3 protein is CASSIAGRVGGQPQHF. As DNA, the CDR3 is TGTGCCAGTAGTATCGCTGGCAGGGTAGGAGGACAGCCCCAGCATTTT.

J is TRBJ2-4 and V is TRBV20-1, with 9 bases lining up with TRBD2. Trimming cost V 6 bases and J 7 bases; bases outside gene matches: 7. Germline loops: CDR1 DFQATT, CDR2 SNEGSKA (reference sequence). The CDR3 is 13 residues long. The CDR3 DNA reads as TGCAGTGCCCTCCTAGCGGGAATGAACATTCAGTACTTC. This encodes CSALLAGMNIQYF.

This clonotype was observed many times. This sequence joins TRBV12-3 or TRBV12-4 and TRBJ1-5, with 8 bases that match TRBD1. Trimming cost V 5 bases and J 3 bases; bases outside gene matches: 9. The CDR3 is made up of 16 amino acids. CDR3: CASSLGQGRANQPQHF. CDR3 bases: TGTGCCAGCAGTCTCGGACAGGGACGAGCCAATCAGCCCCAGCATTTT.

This clonotype has a handful of counts. J is TRBJ2-1 and V is TRBV2, with 13 nucleotides matching TRBD2. Losses at the gene ends were 6 bases for V and 8 bases for J; bases not matched to a gene: 13. The length of the CDR3 is 17 residues. Germline values: CDR1 SNHLY, CDR2 FYNNEI. CDR3: CASRALAGLAGLDEQFF. The CDR3 nucleotides read TGTGCCAGCAGGGCTCTCGCGGGACTAGCGGGGTTGGATGAGCAGTTCTTC.

This clonotype was recorded at least ten times. J is TRBJ2-7 and V is TRBV27; TRBD1 matches at 7 bases. The CDR3 extends over 14 amino acids. Per the germline V gene, CDR1 is MNHEY and CDR2 is SMNVEV (reference sequence). V dropped 6 bases and J dropped 3; count of bases not matched to a gene: 8. CDR3 DNA sequence: TGTGCCAGCAGAATAGACAGGGTCCACTACGAGCAGTACTTC. Residues: CASRIDRVHYEQYF.

The sample holds many counts of this clonotype. This CDR3 reads CASSFGTSYNEQFF. CDR3 coding DNA: TGTGCCAGCAGTTTTGGGACTTCCTACAATGAGCAGTTCTTC. The V call is TRBV12-3 or TRBV12-4, the J call TRBJ2-1; D may be TRBD2 (6 bases). The CDR3 extends over 14 amino acids. V was trimmed by 3 bases and J by 1 base, leaving 7 bases between them.

This clonotype was seen more than once but under ten times. The chain recombines TRBV3-1 with TRBJ1-5; no clear D. V dropped 1 base and J dropped 2 bases, with 12 bases sitting between them. CDR1 and CDR2 (germline): LGHDT, YNNKEL (reference sequence). The CDR3 is 16 amino acids. The chain's CDR3 is CASSQGMGSGNQPQHF. CDR3 coding DNA: TGTGCCAGCAGCCAAGGGATGGGCTCGGGCAATCAGCCCCAGCATTTT.

The rearrangement uses TRBV7-2 and TRBJ2-1; D may be TRBD1 or TRBD2 (7 bases each). The length of the CDR3 is 16 residues. Deletions cut 4 bases from V and 4 bases from J, with 17 bases between. Looked up from germline, CDR1 is SGHTA and CDR2 is FQGNSA. CDR3 in DNA: TGTGCCAGCAGCTCGAGGGGGCGGGGGATTTACAATGAGCAGTTCTTC. Residues: CASSSRGRGIYNEQFF.

This chain joins TRBV4-2 and TRBJ2-2; 9 bases map to TRBD2. CDR1 is LGHNA and CDR2 is YNFKEQ in the germline V gene. The CDR3 consists of 15 residues. V was pared by 1 base and J by 4 bases, with 1 base of the junction left unmatched. The CDR3 loop is CASSQASGITGELFF. The CDR3 nucleotides read TGTGCCAGCAGCCAAGCTAGCGGGATCACCGGGGAGCTGTTTTTT.

At least ten counts were recorded for this clonotype. This rearrangement joins TRBV12-3 or TRBV12-4 to TRBJ2-1; tentative D call: TRBD2 (5 bases). CDR3 length equals 13 residues. V was pared by 2 bases and J by 5 bases, with 7 bases between. CDR3 DNA: TGTGCCAGCAGTTTAAGCGGAAACAATGAGCAGTTCTTC. Its translation is CASSLSGNNEQFF.

This chain joins TRBV12-3 or TRBV12-4 and TRBJ2-7, with a tentative D call TRBD1 (6 bases). V shed 7 bases and J shed 1 base, with 14 bases lying between them. The CDR3 length is 14 residues. The CDR3 DNA is TGTGCCAGCACCGCCGGGACACTTTCCTACGAGCAGTACTTC. Residues: CASTAGTLSYEQYF.

This clonotype was observed many times. The chain is built from TRBV19 and TRBJ2-4; D unresolved. Germline-derived CDR1 and CDR2 are LNHDA and SQIVND (reference sequence). CDR3 length: 11 amino acids. The V and J ends lost 10 bases and 2 bases respectively, with 6 bases between them. CDR3 sequence (DNA): TGTGCCACCAGAACCAAAAACATTCAGTACTTC. Amino acid sequence: CATRTKNIQYF.

This clonotype has at least ten counts. The chain carries TRBV20-1 and TRBJ2-1; perhaps TRBD2 as D (5 bases). Germline V lookup: CDR1 DFQATT, CDR2 SNEGSKA (reference sequence). The CDR3 loop spans 15 amino acids. V lost 1 base and J 2 bases, leaving 12 bases between the germline ends. The CDR3 sequence is CSARAWGATYNEQFF. CDR3 coding DNA: TGCAGTGCTAGAGCGTGGGGAGCCACCTACAATGAGCAGTTCTTC.

On this clonotype itself: Germline is not matched at one junction end, which may reflect a read error. The CDR3 here is CASTYLGRTDTQYF. The CDR3 nucleotides are TGTGCCAGCACTTACCTAGGACGCACAGATACGCAGTATTTT. The V gene is TRBV6-2 or TRBV6-3, the J gene TRBJ2-3, with D uncertain. The CDR3 totals 14 residues. Germline-derived CDR1 and CDR2 are MNHEY and SVGEGT.

The sample holds many counts of this clonotype. The chain joins TRBV3-1 to TRBJ2-7; 10 positions match TRBD2. The CDR3 runs 17 residues. J was trimmed by 2 bases and V by 3 bases; bases with no gene match: 10. Germline-derived CDR1 and CDR2 are LGHDT and YNNKEL (reference sequence). CDR3 loop: CASSHVASGSLTYEQYF. The DNA of the CDR3 is TGTGCCAGCAGCCACGTGGCTAGCGGGAGTTTGACCTACGAGCAGTACTTC.

This clonotype was seen a handful of times. This rearrangement joins TRBV29-1 to TRBJ2-5; 11 bases match TRBD1. The CDR3 has 14 residues. Losses at the gene ends were 7 bases for V and 2 bases for J; bases not matched to a gene: 6. The V gene's germline CDR1 is SQVTM and CDR2 ANQGSEA. CDR3 sequence: CSAKDRGRQETQYF. The CDR3, as DNA: TGCAGCGCCAAGGACAGGGGGCGGCAAGAGACCCAGTACTTC.

This clonotype was observed many times. The chain is built from TRBV9 and TRBJ2-1; TRBD1 matches 7 bases. Germline CDR1 reads SGDLS; CDR2 reads YYNGEE. The CDR3 totals 15 residues. With V trimmed by 0 bases and J by 7 bases, 7 bases remained unmatched. The CDR3 DNA sequence: TGTGCCAGCAGCGTAGGGGACAGTACCCTTAATGAGCAGTTCTTC. Protein sequence: CASSVGDSTLNEQFF.

In its sample, this clonotype was seen a few times. The chain has TRBV12-3 or TRBV12-4 and TRBJ1-6; D may be TRBD1 (5 bases). Deletions cut 4 bases from V and 10 bases from J, with 20 bases between. The CDR3 spans 16 residues. The CDR3 sequence: CASSSDSGWGNSPLHF. CDR3 DNA sequence: TGTGCCAGCAGTTCTGATTCAGGGTGGGGAAACTCACCCCTCCACTTT.

This clonotype was recorded a few times. The rearrangement joins TRBV5-1 to TRBJ1-2; 7 positions agree with TRBD1. Germline CDR1 SGHRS, CDR2 YFSETQ. This CDR3 contains 14 residues. With 2 bases clipped from V and 3 bases from J, the junction kept 4 bases outside the gene matches. DNA for the CDR3: TGCGCCAGCAGCTTCGTAACAGGGGACTATGGCTACACCTTC. Translating it yields CASSFVTGDYGYTF. Full variable domain (missing parts from reference TRBV5-1 and TRBJ1-2): KAGVTQTPRYLIKTRGQQVTLSCSPISGHRSVSWYQQTPGQGLQFLFEYFSETQRNKGNFPGRFSGRQFSNSRSEMNVSTLELGDSALYLCASSFVTGDYGYTFGSGTRLTVV.